Shown below are 28 T cell receptor beta chains from a single sample sequenced in a study of molecular identifiers for immune sequencing clone quantification. TCRdb passed the PCR reads through MiXCR, listing each CDR3 protein once. The table includes about 510,000 distinct CDR3 sequences, around a fifth detected once. Sequencing input: naive CD8+ T cells from blood, with Jurkat cell RNA spiked in. Indicated subset: FACS-sorted CD8+CD4-CCR7+CD45RA+ naive T cells. The receptor source for this set is a human donor in good health. Some libraries in this study had Jurkat cell RNA spiked in.

This clonotype was counted at least ten times. The rearrangement joins TRBV20-1 to TRBJ2-7; the D gene is possibly TRBD2 (6 bases). V lost 6 bases to trimming and J lost 3 bases, with 15 bases between them. The CDR3 runs to 13 residues. Germline loops: CDR1 DFQATT, CDR2 SNEGSKA (reference sequence). Here the CDR3 reads CSAGMTSNYEQYF. CDR3 coding DNA: TGCAGTGCCGGAATGACTAGTAACTACGAGCAGTACTTC.

This clonotype was detected ten times or more. The V gene is TRBV5-4, the J gene TRBJ2-3; D may be TRBD2 (7 bases). V was cut by 3 bases and J by 1 base, with 12 bases left in between. The germline CDR1 and CDR2 sequences are SGHNT and YYREEE (reference sequence). CDR3 length: 15 amino acids. CDR3 sequence (DNA): TGTGCCAGCAGCTCGGCGGGGGCCGGCACAGATACGCAGTATTTT. It translates to CASSSAGAGTDTQYF.

The J gene is TRBJ1-3, the V gene TRBV29-1; 9 bases align to TRBD1. The V and J ends lost 5 bases and 4 bases, in that order; junction bases with no gene match: 6. Germline V gene data show CDR1 as SQVTM and CDR2 as ANQGSEA. This CDR3 has 14 residues. CDR3: CSVLGQGSGNTIYF. For the CDR3, the DNA is TGCAGCGTTCTGGGACAGGGTTCAGGAAACACCATATATTTT.

The chain links TRBV12-3 or TRBV12-4 to TRBJ1-1; tentative D call: TRBD1 (5 bases). V was pared by 3 bases and J by 2 bases, with 16 bases between. The CDR3 totals 16 residues. This CDR3 is CASSFRTGRINTEAFF. The CDR3 DNA sequence: TGTGCCAGCAGTTTCAGGACGGGACGGATAAACACTGAAGCTTTCTTT.

In regard to this clonotype: A read error may be the cause here, since a much bigger clone is one base away. This chain uses TRBV6-2 or TRBV6-3 with TRBJ2-7, with D tentatively TRBD1 (6 bases). CDR3 length: 13 amino acids. Trimming removed 8 bases at V and 2 bases at J, with 13 bases between. CDR1 and CDR2 from the germline V gene are MNHEY and SVGEGT. In DNA form, the CDR3 reads TGTGCCAGCGAGCATGACAGGACCTACGAGCAGTACTTC. Translated: CASEHDRTYEQYF.

The table lists this clonotype with many counts. The chain has TRBV29-1 and TRBJ1-2; maybe TRBD1 (6 bases). Germline V gene sequence: CDR1 SQVTM, CDR2 ANQGSEA. This CDR3 spans 14 amino acids. V lost 6 bases, J lost 0 bases, and 14 bases lay in between. CDR3 in amino acids: CSVDLGQTNYGYTF. CDR3 sequence (DNA): TGCAGCGTCGATCTAGGACAGACTAACTATGGCTACACCTTC.

This clonotype was recorded many times. V gene TRBV30 combines with J gene TRBJ2-3, with 10 nucleotides matching TRBD2. Germline CDR1 GTSNPN, CDR2 SVGIG (reference sequence). This CDR3 contains 15 residues. V shed 0 bases, J shed 5 bases, and the junction held 5 bases outside the gene matches. The DNA for the CDR3 is TGTGCCTGGAGTGTTTTGCTAGCGGGAGAAGATACGCAGTATTTT. As protein: CAWSVLLAGEDTQYF.

This clonotype showed up many times. The junction departs from germline at one end; a sequencing error may be responsible. The chain recombines TRBV28 with TRBJ2-5; 8 nucleotides align to TRBD1. The CDR3 is 13 residues long. Germline V CDR1 and CDR2: MDHEN, SYDVKM. The CDR3 sequence is CACRTQGAETQYF. The CDR3, as DNA: TGTGCCTGCAGGACCCAGGGGGCAGAGACCCAGTACTTC.

This clonotype was found a few times. The chain employs TRBV5-1 and TRBJ2-1; unclear D gene. The V gene lost 4 bases and the J gene lost 3 bases, with 14 bases spanning the gap. This CDR3 has 15 residues. CDR1 SGHRS and CDR2 YFSETQ come from the germline V gene. CDR3 bases: TGCGCCAGCAGCCAGACGGACGAGAGCTACAATGAGCAGTTCTTC. Encoded protein: CASSQTDESYNEQFF.

This clonotype was counted ten times or more. The J gene is TRBJ2-3, the V gene TRBV13, with a weak D call TRBD1 (6 bases). V lost 6 bases and J 0 bases, leaving 13 bases between the germline ends. Germline V CDR1 and CDR2: PRHDT, FYEKMQ (reference sequence). The CDR3 has 15 amino acids. The CDR3 here is CASRNRQASTDTQYF. As DNA, the CDR3 is TGTGCCAGCAGAAACCGACAGGCAAGCACAGATACGCAGTATTTT.

This clonotype appeared many times. The rearrangement uses TRBV5-1 and TRBJ1-1; TRBD1 might be the D (5 bases). The V end was cut by 4 bases, the J end by 4 bases, with 14 bases between. Germline V CDR1 and CDR2: SGHRS, YFSETQ. This CDR3 region has 14 residues. The CDR3 loop is CASSPGGGFTEAFF. In DNA, the CDR3 is TGCGCCAGCAGCCCCGGGGGGGGGTTCACTGAAGCTTTCTTT.

The rearrangement joins TRBV3-1 to TRBJ1-4; D not resolved. Germline V gene sequence: CDR1 LGHDT, CDR2 YNNKEL (reference sequence). The ends were cut back, 5 bases at V and 0 bases at J, with 10 bases in the middle. This CDR3 comprises 15 residues. CDR3 bases: TGTGCCAGCAGCGATCCCCATGCAACTAATGAAAAACTGTTTTTT. It codes for CASSDPHATNEKLFF. Variable domain in full (rest from reference TRBV3-1 and TRBJ1-4): DTAVSQTPKYLVTQMGNDKSIKCEQNLGHDTMYWYKQDSKKFLKIMFSYNNKELIINETVPNRFSPKSPDKAHLNLHINSLELGDSAVYFCASSDPHATNEKLFFGSGTQLSVL.

This clonotype came up a few times. A much larger clone lies one base from this, so it may be a read error. The chain uses TRBV6-5 and TRBJ2-3; perhaps TRBD2 as D (6 bases). Germline lookup yields CDR1 MNHEY and CDR2 SVGAGI. The CDR3 has 15 amino acids. The CDR3 nucleotides read TGTGCCATCAGTTACGGAGGGGACTTCACAGATACGCAGTATTTT. Amino acids: CAISYGGDFTDTQYF.

In this sample, this clonotype turned up a few times. The rearrangement links TRBV7-9 to TRBJ1-5; 7 positions agree with TRBD1. The V segment lost 5 bases and the J segment 12 bases; nucleotides outside the gene matches: 7. The germline gives CDR1 SEHNR, CDR2 FQNEAQ (reference sequence). CDR3 length equals 12 residues. The CDR3 DNA follows: TGTGCCAGCAGCCTAAATGACAGGGACCAGCATTTT. This gives the protein CASSLNDRDQHF.

The sample holds many counts of this clonotype. V and J are TRBV4-3 and TRBJ2-5; D assignment may be TRBD1 or TRBD2 (5 bases each). This CDR3 spans 17 amino acids. The V gene's germline CDR1 is LGHNA and CDR2 YSLEER. V was pared by 1 base and J by 2 bases, with 17 bases between. The chain's CDR3 is CASSQGEPLGVQETQYF. As DNA, the CDR3 is TGCGCCAGCAGCCAAGGGGAGCCCCTGGGGGTACAAGAGACCCAGTACTTC.

This clonotype has just a few counts. The chain combines TRBV7-6 with TRBJ1-1; 9 bases line up with TRBD1. The CDR3 has 17 amino acids. V was pared by 8 bases and J by 0 bases, with 13 bases of the junction left unmatched. Germline values: CDR1 SGHVS, CDR2 FNYEAQ. The CDR3 reads CASGVYTGQGMNTEAFF. CDR3 sequence (DNA): TGTGCCAGCGGCGTATACACGGGACAGGGAATGAACACTGAAGCTTTCTTT.

A remark on this clonotype: A clone one base away is much larger, so this may be a read error. The CDR3 loop reads CAAQSGTSSYNEQSF. The CDR3 nucleotides are TGTGCCGCACAGAGCGGGACCAGCTCCTACAATGAGCAGTCCTTC. The chain links TRBV15 to TRBJ2-1; 7 nucleotides agree with TRBD2. This CDR3 spans 15 amino acids. Looked up from germline, CDR1 is LNHNV and CDR2 is YYDKDF (reference sequence).

In the case of this clonotype: A read error is possible here, since a much larger clone lies one base away. CDR3 in amino acids: CASSTPSITGELFF. The CDR3 bases are TGTGCCAGCAGCACACCCTCGATCACCGGGGAGCTGTTTTTT. This chain links TRBV7-9 with TRBJ2-2; unclear D gene. V was shortened by 5 bases and J by 4 bases, with 11 bases between the two germline ends. This CDR3 contains 14 residues. The germline CDR1 and CDR2 sequences are SEHNR and FQNEAQ (reference sequence).

In its sample, this clonotype was seen once. Possible read error: a much larger clone is one base away. The chain carries TRBV7-9 and TRBJ2-3, with 9 bases fitting TRBD2. Per the germline V gene, CDR1 is SEHNR and CDR2 is FQNEAQ (reference sequence). Trimming removed 5 bases from V and 4 bases from J; junction bases left unmatched: 10. The CDR3 consists of 16 residues. The CDR3 spells CASSGLAGLSADTQYF. In DNA form, the CDR3 reads TGTGCCAGCAGCGGTCTAGCGGGGCTTAGCGCAGATACGCAGTATTTT. Based on the CDR3 plus reference TRBV7-9 and TRBJ2-3, the full variable domain is DTGVSQNPRHKITKRGQNVTFRCDPISEHNRLYWYRQTLGQGPEFLTYFQNEAQLEKSRLLSDRFSAERPKGSFSTLEIQRTEQGDSAMYLCASSGLAGLSADTQYFGPGTRLTVL.

The chain recombines TRBV20-1 with TRBJ2-2; TRBD2 agrees at 8 bases. The CDR3 consists of 14 residues. Germline trimming cut 6 bases from V and 3 bases from J; bases unmatched to any gene: 6. Germline lookup yields CDR1 DFQATT and CDR2 SNEGSKA (reference sequence). CDR3 sequence: CSAPGGSYTGELFF. CDR3 nucleotide sequence: TGCAGTGCCCCGGGGGGGTCTTACACCGGGGAGCTGTTTTTT.

The CDR3 DNA reads as TGTGCCAGCAGTCCCCTAGCAGGAGGGCCTAAAATCACCGGGGAGCTGTTTTTT. Protein product: CASSPLAGGPKITGELFF. The genes are TRBV28 and TRBJ2-2, with TRBD2 as a possible D gene (6 bases). V lost 5 bases and J lost 4, with 23 bases in between. This CDR3 contains 18 residues. The germline CDR1 and CDR2 sequences are MDHEN and SYDVKM.

As for this clonotype: Because it lacks the conserved phenylalanine or tryptophan at the end, this CDR3 is likely a read error. The V call is TRBV4-1, the J call TRBJ2-7; weak D call: TRBD2 (6 bases). Trimming shortened V by 3 bases and J by 4 bases, and 19 bases separated the two germline ends. CDR1 is MGHRA, CDR2 YSYEKL, per germline. The CDR3 runs 16 residues. CDR3 sequence: CASSQAGLSSWYEQYC. The CDR3 DNA reads TGCGCCAGCAGCCAGGCGGGACTGAGTTCTTGGTACGAGCAGTACTGC.

This rearrangement joins TRBV6-5 to TRBJ2-5; 16 bases match TRBD2. V trimming: 2 bases; J trimming: 3 bases; junction bases outside the gene matches: 3. CDR3 length: 17 amino acids. Germline V gene sequence: CDR1 MNHEY, CDR2 SVGAGI. The CDR3 loop is CASSYGTSGRAEETQYF. The CDR3 DNA sequence: TGTGCCAGCAGTTACGGGACTAGCGGGAGGGCCGAAGAGACCCAGTACTTC.

The V and J genes are TRBV27 and TRBJ2-3, with 9 bases identical to TRBD2. The CDR3 contains 15 residues. Germline V CDR1 and CDR2: MNHEY, SMNVEV (reference sequence). V was clipped by 7 bases and J by 0 bases; unmatched bases: 5. The CDR3 sequence is CASINSGGSTDTQYF. CDR3 coding DNA: TGTGCCAGCATTAATAGCGGGGGCAGCACAGATACGCAGTATTTT.

The V gene is TRBV27, the J gene TRBJ1-1; 7 bases map to TRBD1. Per germline, CDR1 MNHEY and CDR2 SMNVEV (reference sequence). Trimming at V came to 3 bases and at J to 3 bases, leaving 10 bases not matched to a gene. CDR3 length: 16 residues. The CDR3 region has the DNA TGTGCCAGCAGTTTCCGAACAGGGGCCCACGACACTGAAGCTTTCTTT. It specifies CASSFRTGAHDTEAFF.

Regarding this clonotype: A much larger clone lies a single base off, so this may be a read error. The CDR3 nucleotides read TGTGCCAGCTCCCCGCAGGCAGCGTCTTACATTCAGTACTTC. This translates into CASSPQAASYIQYF. The chain recombines TRBV27 with TRBJ2-4; D not resolved. The germline V gene encodes CDR1 MNHEY and CDR2 SMNVEV (reference sequence). This CDR3 contains 14 residues. V was cut by 8 bases and J by 8 bases, with 19 bases left in between.

This clonotype was seen repeatedly, ten times or more. An end of the junction differs from the germline gene, which may be a read error. The CDR3 sequence: CASSTPTGALGANVLTF. In DNA form, the CDR3 reads TGTGCCAGCAGTACTCCGACAGGGGCTCTGGGGGCGAACGTCCTGACTTTC. The J gene is TRBJ2-6, the V gene TRBV6-5; TRBD1 matches at 8 bases. The CDR3 has 17 amino acids. Germline V gives CDR1 MNHEY, CDR2 SVGAGI.

This clonotype was observed a handful of times. This chain links TRBV7-9 with TRBJ1-1; tentative D call: TRBD1 (6 bases). The ends were cut back, 7 bases at V and 13 bases at J, with 25 bases in the middle. The CDR3 contains 14 residues. Germline-derived CDR1 and CDR2 are SEHNR and FQNEAQ (reference sequence). The CDR3 protein is CASIPVGGAGELFF. The CDR3 nucleotides read TGTGCCAGCATCCCGGTCGGCGGTGCAGGGGAGCTTTTCTTT.